Listed here is a single T cell receptor beta chain. The same CDR3 is also encoded by other DNA sequences in this sample. Germline V lookup: CDR1 LNHDA, CDR2 SQIVND (reference sequence). The CDR3 is 13 amino acids. V dropped 1 base and J dropped 2 bases, with 6 bases sitting between them. The table came from immunoSEQ multiplex PCR; TCRdb's copy has only in-frame clones and leaves some out. The top ten hold around 0.13% of the sample, which has more than 2 million clones, 85% to 95% seen once. This sample was included in a study of shared clonotypes between healthy human individuals. Study summary: CD4 naive cells filled three plates per donor, CD4 memory three, CD8 naive two and CD8 memory one.

V gene TRBV19 combines with J gene TRBJ2-7; D possibly corresponds to TRBD2 (6 bases). This receptor was obtained from a man between 18 and 35 years old in good health. Sequences were obtained from naive CD4+ T cells sorted from blood. Subset described: CD45RA+ positively selected. CDR3 region: CASSIGRAYEQYF. CDR3 nucleotides: TGTGCCAGTAGTATAGGGAGGGCCTACGAGCAGTACTTC.